The 15 T cell receptor beta chains below were found in one sample sequenced in a study of a mutant IDH1 vaccine in newly diagnosed glioma. Here immunoSEQ multiplex PCR was the method, and the copy in TCRdb shows in-frame clones only, minus some. The sample contains about 92,000 clones, 80% of which appear only once. Time point specified: baseline, week 1 (first vaccination visit). The treatment was: pre-vaccination baseline after standard-of-care therapy. The material sequenced was PBMCs, taken from a glioma patient treated with radiotherapy, temozolomide or both. The receptors originated from a man aged 40-49 years with glioma.

The J gene is TRBJ2-7, the V gene TRBV20-1; D is perhaps TRBD2 (6 bases). The CDR3 has 11 amino acids. The germline gives CDR1 DFQATT, CDR2 SNEGSKA (reference sequence). The CDR3 bases are TGCAGGGAGGGATCCTCCTACGAGCAGTACTTC. Its protein product is CREGSSYEQYF.

The rearrangement links TRBV27 to TRBJ2-7; maybe TRBD1 (6 bases). This CDR3 contains 15 residues. Trimming took off 3 bases at V and 0 bases at J, with 12 bases between the two ends. Germline V gene data show CDR1 as MNHEY and CDR2 as SMNVEV (reference sequence). CDR3 coding DNA: TGTGCCAGCAGTTTTAAGGGGGAGAGCTCCTACGAGCAGTACTTC. This encodes CASSFKGESSYEQYF.

J is TRBJ1-1 and V is TRBV25-1; no reliable D call. The CDR3 extends over 14 amino acids. V was shortened by 2 bases and J by 2 bases, with 9 bases between the two germline ends. CDR1 is MGHDK, CDR2 SYGVNS, per germline. Here the CDR3 reads CASSERGLNTEAFF. The CDR3 region has the DNA TGTGCCAGCAGTGAACGGGGATTAAACACTGAAGCTTTCTTT. The full variable domain, its missing parts supplied by reference TRBV25-1 and TRBJ1-1, is EADIYQTPRYLVIGTGKKITLECSQTMGHDKMYWYQQDPGMELHLIHYSYGVNSTEKGDLSSESTVSRIRTEHFPLTLESARPSHTSQYLCASSERGLNTEAFFGQGTRLTVV.

CDR3 nucleotide sequence: TGTGCCAGTAGTACCGACGGGACAGATACGCAGTATTTT. It specifies CASSTDGTDTQYF. The genes are TRBV19 and TRBJ2-3; D is undetermined. Trimming took off 4 bases at V and 3 bases at J, with 8 bases between the two ends. The CDR3 contains 13 residues. Germline V gene sequence: CDR1 LNHDA, CDR2 SQIVND (reference sequence).

The rearrangement uses TRBV5-8 and TRBJ1-1, with D unresolved. This CDR3 is 15 amino acids long. Germline CDR1 and CDR2: SGHTS and YDEGEE. The ends were cut back, 1 base at V and 0 bases at J, with 10 bases in the middle. CDR3 sequence: CASSLRGAMNTEAFF. The CDR3 DNA sequence: TGTGCCAGCAGCTTGAGAGGAGCTATGAACACTGAAGCTTTCTTT. The entire variable domain, with the rest obtained from reference TRBV5-8 and TRBJ1-1, is as follows: EAGVTQSPTHLIKTRGQQATLRCSPISGHTSVYWYQQALGLGLQFLLWYDEGEERNRGNFPPRFSGRQFPNYSSELNVNALELEDSALYLCASSLRGAMNTEAFFGQGTRLTVV.

This clone was observed a few times. This chain joins TRBV29-1 and TRBJ1-2; 7 bases map to TRBD1. The CDR3 length is 15 residues. CDR1 and CDR2 from the germline V gene are SQVTM and ANQGSEA. The J segment lost 4 bases and the V segment lost 6 bases, leaving 14 bases of the junction unmatched. For the CDR3, the DNA is TGCAGCGTCGAGGACAGGCAAACTTTCCTCTATGGCTACACCTTC. This encodes CSVEDRQTFLYGYTF. Complete variable domain (other parts from reference TRBV29-1 and TRBJ1-2): SAVISQKPSRDICQRGTSLTIQCQVDSQVTMMFWYRQQPGQSLTLIATANQGSEATYESGFVIDKFPISRPNLTFSTLTVSNMSPEDSSIYLCSVEDRQTFLYGYTFGSGTRLTVV.

The chain employs TRBV11-2 and TRBJ2-1; 11 nucleotides align to TRBD2. CDR3 length equals 16 residues. CDR1 and CDR2 (germline): SGHAT, FQNNGV. Unmatched junction bases numbered 4, after V lost 4 bases and J lost 2 bases. Here the CDR3 reads CASSSKLAGAYNEQFF. For the CDR3, the DNA is TGTGCCAGCAGCTCGAAACTAGCGGGGGCCTACAATGAGCAGTTCTTC.

The table lists this clone with a few counts. V usage is TRBV30 and J usage is TRBJ2-7; D not resolved. Germline V lookup: CDR1 GTSNPN, CDR2 SVGIG (reference sequence). CDR3 length equals 11 residues. V was trimmed by 0 bases and J by 5 bases, leaving 5 bases between them. As DNA, the CDR3 is TGTGCCTGGAGTGTGAGTGACGAGCAGTACTTC. Encoded protein: CAWSVSDEQYF.

The rearrangement links TRBV7-8 to TRBJ1-4; 7 bases align to TRBD1. Germline loops: CDR1 SGHVS, CDR2 FQNEAQ. J was trimmed by 2 bases and V by 5 bases; bases with no gene match: 11. The CDR3 extends over 17 amino acids. CDR3 in DNA: TGTGCCAGCAGCCGCAAGGGGGCGGGGAGGACTAATGAAAAACTGTTTTTT. Its translation is CASSRKGAGRTNEKLFF.

The chain recombines TRBV7-6 with TRBJ2-7; TRBD2 might be the D (6 bases). CDR3 length: 14 residues. Trimming left V 5 bases short and J 3 bases short, with 14 bases between. Germline CDR1 SGHVS, CDR2 FNYEAQ. The CDR3 region is CASSNGTWSYEQYF. In nucleotides, the CDR3 is TGTGCCAGCAGCAACGGGACTTGGAGCTACGAGCAGTACTTC.

J is TRBJ2-1 and V is TRBV2; 9 positions match TRBD1. The CDR3 is made up of 16 amino acids. The V gene's germline CDR1 is SNHLY and CDR2 FYNNEI. Germline trimming cut 8 bases from V and 3 bases from J; bases unmatched to any gene: 11. The CDR3 DNA sequence: TGTGCCAGCTCTTTTACCGGGACAGGGAACTACAATGAGCAGTTCTTC. Amino acid sequence: CASSFTGTGNYNEQFF.

The chain has TRBV6-1 and TRBJ2-3; TRBD2 aligns across 10 bases. J gave up 5 bases and V 7 bases, and 9 bases lay outside the gene matches. Germline CDR1 MNHNS, CDR2 SASEGT. This CDR3 region has 15 residues. CDR3 DNA sequence: TGTGCCAGCACCCTGAGCGGGGGGGCGGGAGATACGCAGTATTTT. It is translated as CASTLSGGAGDTQYF.

The chain employs TRBV11-2 and TRBJ1-2; 7 bases map to TRBD1. V lost 10 bases and J lost 0; bases outside the gene matches: 17. CDR3 size: 17 residues. CDR1 and CDR2 (germline): SGHAT, FQNNGV. Written as DNA, the CDR3 is TGTGCCACCAGACTTACAGGGGCCTATCAAGCTAACTATGGCTACACCTTC. Translated, it gives CATRLTGAYQANYGYTF.

The chain joins TRBV29-1 to TRBJ2-5, with no clear D. CDR1 and CDR2 from the germline V gene are SQVTM and ANQGSEA. Trimming removed 3 bases at V and 5 bases at J, with 10 bases between. The CDR3 length is 12 residues. The CDR3, as DNA: TGCAGCGTTGACGTTCCCCTGGAGACCCAGTACTTC. Translation gives CSVDVPLETQYF. The full variable domain, completed using reference TRBV29-1 and TRBJ2-5, is SAVISQKPSRDICQRGTSLTIQCQVDSQVTMMFWYRQQPGQSLTLIATANQGSEATYESGFVIDKFPISRPNLTFSTLTVSNMSPEDSSIYLCSVDVPLETQYFGPGTRLLVL.

The chain is built from TRBV2 and TRBJ2-1; maybe TRBD2 (5 bases). The CDR3 runs to 14 residues. V lost 8 bases, J lost 0 bases, and 11 bases lay in between. Germline-derived CDR1 and CDR2 are SNHLY and FYNNEI. CDR3 amino acids: CASGNEGSYNEQFF. The DNA of the CDR3 is TGTGCCAGCGGGAATGAGGGCTCCTACAATGAGCAGTTCTTC.